The 16 T cell receptor beta chains reported below all come from one sample, sequenced in a study of T cell responses to AZD1222 COVID-19 vaccine. Data came from immunoSEQ multiplex PCR; TCRdb stores just in-frame clones and leaves some out. This sample has about 94,000 clones; 70% to 90% occur once, and the top ten carry more than 10%. Sample: peripheral blood, taken on day 0 of AZD1222 vaccination. Every receptor here comes from an adult in good health.

V gene TRBV9 combines with J gene TRBJ2-1, with TRBD2 as a possible D gene (5 bases). V dropped 0 bases and J dropped 3 bases, with 13 bases sitting between them. Germline V lookup: CDR1 SGDLS, CDR2 YYNGEE. The CDR3 is 16 residues long. The CDR3 nucleotides are TGTGCCAGCAGCGTAGACGGCGGGCTGCGCTACAATGAGCAGTTCTTC. Translating gives CASSVDGGLRYNEQFF.

The chain links TRBV7-9 to TRBJ1-4; D remains unclear. Germline lookup yields CDR1 SEHNR and CDR2 FQNEAQ (reference sequence). This CDR3 has 12 amino acids. With 11 bases removed from V and 3 bases from J, the gap between germline ends came to 10 bases. The CDR3 sequence is CAVMASNEKLFF. CDR3 sequence (DNA): TGTGCCGTCATGGCCTCTAATGAAAAACTGTTTTTT.

CDR3 coding DNA: TGTGCCAGCAGTTTGATAGGGCAGGGGCGGGCTGAAGCTTTCTTT. Translation gives CASSLIGQGRAEAFF. This chain connects TRBV28 to TRBJ1-1; a possible D gene is TRBD1 (6 bases). From germline, CDR1 is MDHEN and CDR2 SYDVKM. V lost 3 bases to trimming and J lost 6 bases, with 17 bases between them. The CDR3 sequence is 15 residues long. Using reference TRBV28 and TRBJ1-1 for the parts outside the CDR3, the full variable domain is DVKVTQSSRYLVKRTGEKVFLECVQDMDHENMFWYRQDPGLGLRLIYFSYDVKMKEKGDIPEGYSVSREKKERFSLILESASTNQTSMYLCASSLIGQGRAEAFFGQGTRLTVV.

The rearrangement joins TRBV9 to TRBJ2-2; 7 bases agree with TRBD1. The CDR3 sequence is 16 residues long. Germline V gives CDR1 SGDLS, CDR2 YYNGEE. V lost 3 bases and J lost 4; bases outside the gene matches: 9. CDR3: CASSATGANPTGELFF. In DNA form, the CDR3 reads TGTGCCAGCAGCGCCACAGGGGCCAACCCCACCGGGGAGCTGTTTTTT.

The chain uses TRBV6-2 or TRBV6-3 and TRBJ2-7; D is unresolved. This CDR3 has 12 amino acids. Germline CDR1 reads MNHEY; CDR2 reads SVGEGT. V was cut by 5 bases and J by 0 bases, with 5 bases left in between. CDR3 residues: CASSQSSYEQYF. The CDR3 DNA reads as TGTGCCAGCAGTCAGAGCTCCTACGAGCAGTACTTC.

The rearrangement joins TRBV7-9 to TRBJ1-5; no definite D call. Per germline, CDR1 SEHNR and CDR2 FQNEAQ (reference sequence). This CDR3 contains 12 residues. V lost 0 bases and J 11 bases, leaving 8 bases between the germline ends. CDR3 loop: CASSLAYGSQHF. DNA of the CDR3: TGTGCCAGCAGCTTAGCTTATGGCTCCCAGCATTTT.

V gene TRBV2 combines with J gene TRBJ2-5, with 10 bases lining up with TRBD2. Germline CDR1 SNHLY, CDR2 FYNNEI. Trimming at V came to 6 bases and at J to 1 base, leaving 2 bases not matched to a gene. There are 14 residues in the CDR3. CDR3 in amino acids: CASRRLAGQETQYF. The CDR3 nucleotides read TGTGCCAGCAGGAGACTAGCGGGCCAAGAGACCCAGTACTTC.

The rearrangement links TRBV5-1 to TRBJ1-1; D is uncertain. V dropped 0 bases and J dropped 1 base, with 10 bases sitting between them. Germline CDR1 is SGHRS and CDR2 is YFSETQ. The CDR3 spans 15 residues. The CDR3 coding sequence is TGCGCCAGCAGCTTGGTAGTAGGACCGAACACTGAAGCTTTCTTT. Translation gives CASSLVVGPNTEAFF.

The chain is built from TRBV5-8 and TRBJ1-2, with D perhaps TRBD1 (5 bases). This CDR3 is built from 15 residues. V was clipped by 4 bases and J by 0 bases, with 13 bases between them. CDR1 is SGHTS and CDR2 is YDEGEE in the germline V gene. The CDR3 loop reads CASSLTALTNYGYTF. Here the CDR3 DNA reads TGTGCCAGCAGCCTGACAGCCCTTACTAACTATGGCTACACCTTC.

CDR3 nucleotide sequence: TGTGCCAGCAGTCGTAACAATGAGCAGTTCTTC. Its protein product is CASSRNNEQFF. V gene TRBV9 combines with J gene TRBJ2-1, with D unclear. CDR3 length: 11 amino acids. The ends were cut back, 5 bases at V and 5 bases at J, with 5 bases in the middle. Germline V gene sequence: CDR1 SGDLS, CDR2 YYNGEE. Full variable domain (rest looked up from reference TRBV9 and TRBJ2-1): DSGVTQTPKHLITATGQRVTLRCSPRSGDLSVYWYQQSLDQGLQFLIQYYNGEERAKGNILERFSAQQFPDLHSELNLSSLELGDSALYFCASSRNNEQFFGPGTRLTVL.

This chain uses TRBV6-5 with TRBJ1-5; 7 nucleotides match TRBD1. Germline values: CDR1 MNHEY, CDR2 SVGAGI. The CDR3 spans 14 residues. V shed 6 bases, J shed 7 bases, and the junction held 9 bases outside the gene matches. CDR3 sequence: CASSALTGTQPQHF. As DNA, the CDR3 is TGTGCCAGCAGCGCCTTGACAGGGACGCAGCCCCAGCATTTT.

The chain carries TRBV28 and TRBJ2-5; 12 bases line up with TRBD2. The CDR3 contains 14 residues. The germline V gene has CDR1 MDHEN and CDR2 SYDVKM. With 5 bases clipped from V and 5 bases from J, the junction kept 3 bases outside the gene matches. CDR3 nucleotide sequence: TGTGCCAGCAGTCTAGCGGGGGGGTCGGAGACCCAGTACTTC. It is translated as CASSLAGGSETQYF.

The CDR3 is CASSLAGDNSPLHF. The DNA for the CDR3 is TGTGCCAGCAGCTTAGCAGGGGATAATTCACCCCTCCACTTT. The rearrangement links TRBV7-2 to TRBJ1-6; a possible D gene is TRBD1 (5 bases). The CDR3 extends over 14 amino acids. Germline values: CDR1 SGHTA, CDR2 FQGNSA. V lost 0 bases, J lost 5 bases, and 5 bases lay in between. The full variable domain, in which reference TRBV7-2 and TRBJ1-6 provide the parts outside the CDR3, is GAGVSQSPSNKVTEKGKDVELRCDPISGHTALYWYRQSLGQGLEFLIYFQGNSAPDKSGLPSDRFSAERTGGSVSTLTIQRTQQEDSAVYLCASSLAGDNSPLHFGNGTRLTVT.

The V and J genes are TRBV28 and TRBJ1-5; 7 bases fit TRBD1. Germline trimming cut 2 bases from V and 7 bases from J; bases unmatched to any gene: 8. CDR3 length: 15 amino acids. Germline values: CDR1 MDHEN, CDR2 SYDVKM. In DNA form, the CDR3 reads TGTGCCAGCAGTTTAGGAGGGGGCGCGTGGCAGCCCCAGCATTTT. Protein product: CASSLGGGAWQPQHF.

The chain is built from TRBV6-5 and TRBJ2-7; tentatively, D is TRBD2 (6 bases). CDR3 size: 13 residues. V gave up 6 bases and J gave up 6 bases, with 15 bases separating them. CDR1 MNHEY and CDR2 SVGAGI come from the germline V gene. DNA of the CDR3: TGTGCCAGCAGCCCCGAGGAGGGGCGCGAGCAGTACTTC. Its translation is CASSPEEGREQYF.

The genes are TRBV6-5 and TRBJ1-5, with D unresolved. CDR3 size: 11 residues. Germline assignment: CDR1 MNHEY and CDR2 SVGAGI. V was pared by 6 bases and J by 6 bases, with 6 bases between. The CDR3: CASRSVQPQHF. CDR3 sequence (DNA): TGTGCCAGCAGGTCCGTTCAGCCCCAGCATTTT.